Presented here are 12 T cell receptor beta chains from one specimen sequenced in a study of identifying expanded T cells in peripheral blood. Libraries were prepared by immunoSEQ multiplex PCR; TCRdb keeps only in-frame clonotypes and omits some of them. In the table there are some 78,000 clones, 88% of which are singletons. The source material was blood. The receptor set was obtained from a person between 18 and 69 years old in good health.

The rearrangement uses TRBV7-2 and TRBJ2-5; 7 nucleotides match TRBD2. Germline assignment: CDR1 SGHTA and CDR2 FQGNSA. There are 14 residues in the CDR3. With 5 bases clipped from V and 1 base from J, the junction kept 4 bases outside the gene matches. CDR3 nucleotide sequence: TGTGCCAGCAGCCCCCCGGGGGGCCAAGAGACCCAGTACTTC. Its translation is CASSPPGGQETQYF.

This clone was seen only a few times. The rearrangement joins TRBV7-6 to TRBJ1-6, with D tentatively TRBD1 (6 bases). In germline, CDR1 is SGHVS, CDR2 FNYEAQ. Trimming removed 1 base at V and 10 bases at J, with 14 bases between. This CDR3 has 15 residues. Here the CDR3 reads CASSLGQGYGSPLHF. The CDR3 DNA sequence: TGTGCCAGCAGCTTAGGTCAGGGGTACGGATCACCCCTCCACTTT.

The rearrangement uses TRBV29-1 and TRBJ2-5; no clear D. V was trimmed by 7 bases and J by 5 bases, leaving 8 bases between them. The germline CDR1 and CDR2 sequences are SQVTM and ANQGSEA. The CDR3 runs to 10 residues. The CDR3 DNA is TGCAGCGCCCTGATGGAGACCCAGTACTTC. It yields the protein CSALMETQYF.

The gene calls are TRBV7-9 and TRBJ2-2; tentatively, D is TRBD2 (6 bases). The CDR3 is 14 amino acids. Germline lookup yields CDR1 SEHNR and CDR2 FQNEAQ (reference sequence). The ends were cut back, 5 bases at V and 8 bases at J, with 15 bases in the middle. CDR3 nucleotide sequence: TGTGCCAGCAGCCCACCGGGACTTGCGGGGGAGCTGTTTTTT. It specifies CASSPPGLAGELFF.

This chain joins TRBV6-5 and TRBJ1-5, with 7 bases aligning to TRBD1. Germline V gene lookup returns CDR1 MNHEY and CDR2 SVGAGI. Trimming removed 5 bases from V and 7 bases from J; junction bases left unmatched: 8. The CDR3 spans 14 residues. The DNA for the CDR3 is TGTGCCAGCAGTCGACAGGGATCAGGGCAGCCCCAGCATTTT. Its translation is CASSRQGSGQPQHF.

The CDR3 nucleotides are TGTGCCAGCAGCTTAATCTCCAACACTGAAGCTTTCTTT. It is translated as CASSLISNTEAFF. The rearrangement joins TRBV5-6 to TRBJ1-1; D remains unclear. Trimming left V 2 bases short and J 2 bases short, with 7 bases between. The CDR3 totals 13 residues. The V gene's germline CDR1 is SGHDT and CDR2 YYEEEE.

The CDR3 loop is CASSLWGGSGNQPQHF. Written as DNA, the CDR3 is TGTGCCAGCAGTTTGTGGGGCGGGTCCGGCAATCAGCCCCAGCATTTT. The chain combines TRBV28 with TRBJ1-5, with D possibly matching TRBD1 (5 bases). The CDR3 is made up of 16 amino acids. Trimming shortened V by 3 bases and J by 2 bases, and 14 bases separated the two germline ends. The germline CDR1 and CDR2 sequences are MDHEN and SYDVKM. Combining the CDR3 with reference TRBV28 and TRBJ1-5 gives the whole variable domain DVKVTQSSRYLVKRTGEKVFLECVQDMDHENMFWYRQDPGLGLRLIYFSYDVKMKEKGDIPEGYSVSREKKERFSLILESASTNQTSMYLCASSLWGGSGNQPQHFGDGTRLSIL.

The V call is TRBV6-4, the J call TRBJ2-1; the D is unclear. Trimming cost V 0 bases and J 5 bases, with 20 bases left between them. The CDR3 loop spans 18 amino acids. CDR1 MRHNA and CDR2 SNTAGT come from the germline V gene. CDR3 DNA: TGTGCCAGCAGTGACTCGTATCCGGAGTACCTTGCTCACAATGAGCAGTTCTTC. Protein: CASSDSYPEYLAHNEQFF.

The J gene is TRBJ1-5, the V gene TRBV4-3; D perhaps matches TRBD1 (6 bases). CDR3 length: 15 amino acids. Germline V gives CDR1 LGHNA, CDR2 YSLEER. Trimming left V 4 bases short and J 2 bases short, with 12 bases between. The CDR3 reads CASSPSDSRNQPQHF. The CDR3 DNA reads TGCGCCAGCAGCCCGTCGGACAGCCGCAATCAGCCCCAGCATTTT.

The rearrangement links TRBV2 to TRBJ2-5; D not certain. The CDR3 length is 15 residues. Germline V lookup: CDR1 SNHLY, CDR2 FYNNEI. With 2 bases removed from V and 3 bases from J, the gap between germline ends came to 13 bases. In nucleotides, the CDR3 is TGTGCCAGCAGTGAAAGTTGGGAAACCAAAGAGACCCAGTACTTC. Translated: CASSESWETKETQYF.

The chain links TRBV5-1 to TRBJ1-4, with 7 bases identical to TRBD1. Per the germline V gene, CDR1 is SGHRS and CDR2 is YFSETQ. The CDR3 contains 15 residues. V was clipped by 2 bases and J by 11 bases; unmatched bases: 12. CDR3 sequence reads: CASSLDGDRERKLFF. The CDR3 DNA is TGCGCCAGCAGCTTAGATGGTGACAGGGAGCGGAAACTGTTTTTT.

The V call is TRBV6-4, the J call TRBJ1-5; D not resolved. Germline CDR1 reads MRHNA; CDR2 reads SNTAGT. The CDR3 is made up of 13 amino acids. V was trimmed by 6 bases and J by 9 bases, leaving 15 bases between them. The DNA for the CDR3 is TGTGCCAGCAGCCAAATCCCACGGGCGCCCCAGCATTTT. The encoded protein is CASSQIPRAPQHF.